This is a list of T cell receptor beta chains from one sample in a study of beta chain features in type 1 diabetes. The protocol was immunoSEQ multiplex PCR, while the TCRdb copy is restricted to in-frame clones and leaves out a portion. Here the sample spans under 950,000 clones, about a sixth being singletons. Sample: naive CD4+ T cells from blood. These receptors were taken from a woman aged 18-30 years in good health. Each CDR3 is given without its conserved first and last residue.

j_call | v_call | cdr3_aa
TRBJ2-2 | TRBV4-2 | ASSQEKSVLAGDTGELF
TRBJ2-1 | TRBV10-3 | ASALLAGAPNEQF
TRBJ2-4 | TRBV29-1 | SVGASGRSRAKNIQY
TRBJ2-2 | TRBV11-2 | ASSLGRAGNTGELF
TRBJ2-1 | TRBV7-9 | ASSPTRGVTVNEQF
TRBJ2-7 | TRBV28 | ASSLESTFITYEQY
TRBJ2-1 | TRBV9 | ASSVAGTSGEQF
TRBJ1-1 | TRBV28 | ASSFAGRTEAF
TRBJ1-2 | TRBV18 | ASSPAGINYGYT
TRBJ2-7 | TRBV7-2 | ASSRRLAEAYEQY
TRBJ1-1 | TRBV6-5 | ASRRNTEAF
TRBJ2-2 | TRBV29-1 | SPSDSKGDAGELF
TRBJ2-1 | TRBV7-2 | ASSFQGNYNEQF
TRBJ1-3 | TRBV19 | ASSIWGDSGNTIY
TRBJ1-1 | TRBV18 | ASSSGRNTEAF
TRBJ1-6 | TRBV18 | ASSPAGAGYSPLH
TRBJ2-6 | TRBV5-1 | ASSLGLWGQFSGANVLT
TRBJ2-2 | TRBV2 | ASSGQGGTGELF
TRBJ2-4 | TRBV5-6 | ASSLAGGRPSNIQY
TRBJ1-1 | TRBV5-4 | ASSGGGPMNTEAF
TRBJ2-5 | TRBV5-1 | ASSLSQLETQY
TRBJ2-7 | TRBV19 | ASRKGQGGGYEQY
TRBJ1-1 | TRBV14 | ASSQDLGTEAF
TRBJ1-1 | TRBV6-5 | ASRRDRMNTEAF
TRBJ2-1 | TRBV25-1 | ASSDYSEQF
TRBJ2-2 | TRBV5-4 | ASSPAAGELF
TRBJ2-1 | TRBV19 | ASSDTGLFEQF
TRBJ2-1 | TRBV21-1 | ASRKTSGRSEWNEQF
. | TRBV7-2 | ASSLGQGGYEQY
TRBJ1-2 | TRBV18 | ASSPIDVPSYGYT